The entry that follows covers one TCR beta chain sequence. Source study methods: Reference gene primer amplification yielded estimated nucleated cell counts. TCRdb's copy holds only in-frame clones and misses some; the assay was immunoSEQ multiplex PCR. V, J and clone size reflect that table, while D and trimming were determined from the DNA. The data contain 380,000 or so clones, more than 80% of them singletons. This record belongs to a study of blood T cell repertoires in COVID-19. Study context: The samples span acute and convalescent COVID-19 from the United States, Italy and Spain. The cDNA or gDNA used as material had been derived from T cells, B-cell-depleted T cells, or PBMCs.

This CDR3 comprises 16 residues. V gene TRBV1 combines with J gene TRBJ2-7; the table's D call, TRBD2, has no DNA check behind it. TRBV1 is listed as a pseudogene. This clonotype was sampled from a man between 35 and 55 years old with acute or convalescent COVID-19. The sequenced sample was peripheral blood. The CDR3 reads CTSSPRLAGEFYEQYF. The CDR3 DNA reads TGCACCAGCAGCCCACGACTAGCGGGCGAGTTCTACGAGCAGTACTTC.